These T cell receptor beta chains were read from a single sample in a study of CD4 T cells in relation to SARS-CoV-2 and coronaviruses. These receptors have no identified antigens. Produced via immunoSEQ multiplex PCR; TCRdb's table is partial and in-frame only. The repertoire holds 43,000 or so clones, with roughly 80% as singletons. The sample consisted of naive CD4+ T cells from PBMCs, cultured in vitro. These receptor sequences come from an adult with COVID-19. Both conserved end residues are part of each CDR3. Fields, in order: J gene, V gene, D gene, clone size, CDR3 protein, CDR3 DNA. The D gene is left open where the match is weak. Size is omitted from some rows. Given values are once, few, many or a class for expanded clones.

J gene: TRBJ2-1
V gene: TRBV11-2
D gene: NA
clone size: NA
CDR3 protein: CASSPLSLRAVDEQFF
CDR3 DNA: TGTGCCAGCAGCCCCCTGTCTTTGAGGGCGGTTGATGAGCAGTTCTTC

J gene: TRBJ2-5
V gene: TRBV9
D gene: TRBD2
clone size: NA
CDR3 protein: CASSPRAGDDKTQYF
CDR3 DNA: TGTGCCAGCAGCCCTCGAGCGGGAGACGATAAGACCCAGTACTTC

J gene: TRBJ1-2
V gene: TRBV19
D gene: TRBD1
clone size: NA
CDR3 protein: CASRRQGGGGYTF
CDR3 DNA: TGTGCCAGTAGAAGACAGGGAGGAGGTGGCTACACCTTC

J gene: TRBJ1-2
V gene: TRBV6-6
D gene: TRBD1
clone size: NA
CDR3 protein: CASSRDRGGYYGYTF
CDR3 DNA: TGTGCCAGCAGCCGGGACAGGGGGGGATACTATGGCTACACCTTC

J gene: TRBJ2-7
V gene: TRBV27
D gene: NA
clone size: few
CDR3 protein: CASSRPGVPYEQYF
CDR3 DNA: TGTGCCAGCAGCCGCCCGGGAGTTCCGTACGAGCAGTACTTC

J gene: TRBJ2-5
V gene: TRBV5-1
D gene: TRBD1
clone size: once
CDR3 protein: CASSLASFTGDQETQYF
CDR3 DNA: TGCGCCAGCAGCTTGGCAAGTTTTACAGGGGACCAAGAGACCCAGTACTTC

J gene: TRBJ2-5
V gene: TRBV5-1
D gene: TRBD2
clone size: NA
CDR3 protein: CASSPTGGGETQYF
CDR3 DNA: TGCGCCAGCAGCCCCACGGGGGGGGGAGAGACCCAGTACTTC

J gene: TRBJ1-6
V gene: TRBV28
D gene: NA
clone size: NA
CDR3 protein: CASSLGQVGSPLHF
CDR3 DNA: TGTGCCAGCAGTTTAGGGCAGGTCGGGTCACCCCTCCACTTT

J gene: TRBJ2-1
V gene: TRBV5-1
D gene: TRBD2
clone size: NA
CDR3 protein: CASSLGLGPSGSRSEQFF
CDR3 DNA: TGCGCCAGCAGCTTGGGCTTGGGCCCTAGCGGGAGTAGAAGTGAGCAGTTCTTC

J gene: TRBJ1-5
V gene: TRBV29-1
D gene: NA
clone size: NA
CDR3 protein: CSVGDMNQPQHF
CDR3 DNA: TGCAGCGTTGGGGACATGAATCAGCCCCAGCATTTT

J gene: TRBJ2-4
V gene: TRBV6-5
D gene: NA
clone size: NA
CDR3 protein: CASSNGAAYIQYF
CDR3 DNA: TGTGCCAGCAGCAACGGGGCAGCTTACATTCAGTACTTC

J gene: TRBJ2-7
V gene: TRBV28
D gene: NA
clone size: few
CDR3 protein: CASTSSLPSYEQYF
CDR3 DNA: TGTGCCAGCACGAGCAGCCTCCCCTCCTACGAGCAGTACTTC

J gene: TRBJ2-1
V gene: TRBV7-3
D gene: TRBD2
clone size: NA
CDR3 protein: CASSLMGTSGTYEQFF
CDR3 DNA: TGTGCCAGCAGCTTAATGGGGACTAGCGGGACCTATGAGCAGTTCTTC

J gene: TRBJ2-3
V gene: TRBV28
D gene: NA
clone size: NA
CDR3 protein: CASSSSPHSGTDTQYF
CDR3 DNA: TGTGCCAGCAGTTCATCCCCCCACTCCGGGACAGATACGCAGTATTTT

J gene: TRBJ2-1
V gene: TRBV20-1
D gene: NA
clone size: NA
CDR3 protein: CSASRAASSYNEQFF
CDR3 DNA: TGCAGTGCTAGTCGGGCGGCCAGCTCCTACAATGAGCAGTTCTTC

J gene: TRBJ1-4
V gene: TRBV30
D gene: NA
clone size: NA
CDR3 protein: CAWSEGRAEKLFF
CDR3 DNA: TGTGCCTGGAGTGAGGGGAGGGCTGAAAAACTGTTTTTT

J gene: TRBJ2-2
V gene: TRBV5-1
D gene: NA
clone size: once
CDR3 protein: CASSFGNTGELFF
CDR3 DNA: TGCGCCAGCAGCTTTGGGAACACCGGGGAGCTGTTTTTT

J gene: TRBJ2-7
V gene: TRBV14
D gene: TRBD2
clone size: NA
CDR3 protein: CASSLTGLAGRNSYEQYF
CDR3 DNA: TGTGCCAGCAGCCTAACGGGACTAGCGGGTCGAAACTCCTACGAGCAGTACTTC

J gene: TRBJ2-1
V gene: TRBV7-9
D gene: TRBD2
clone size: NA
CDR3 protein: CASSPQRGSYNEQFF
CDR3 DNA: TGTGCCAGCAGCCCACAGCGGGGCTCCTACAATGAGCAGTTCTTC

J gene: TRBJ2-2
V gene: TRBV3-1/TRBV3-2
D gene: NA
clone size: NA
CDR3 protein: CASSQGPLTNTGELFF
CDR3 DNA: TGTGCCAGCAGCCAAGGTCCGTTAACTAACACCGGGGAGCTGTTTTTT

J gene: TRBJ2-6
V gene: TRBV4-1
D gene: TRBD2
clone size: NA
CDR3 protein: CASTLIAGGSGANVLTF
CDR3 DNA: TGCGCCAGCACCCTCATAGCGGGAGGTTCTGGGGCCAACGTCCTGACTTTC

J gene: TRBJ1-5
V gene: TRBV4-1
D gene: TRBD1
clone size: NA
CDR3 protein: CASSQDQGATGNQPQHF
CDR3 DNA: TGCGCCAGCAGCCAAGACCAGGGGGCAACAGGCAATCAGCCCCAGCATTTT

J gene: TRBJ1-1
V gene: TRBV3-1/TRBV3-2
D gene: NA
clone size: NA
CDR3 protein: CASSPGGRSKEAFF
CDR3 DNA: TGTGCCAGCAGCCCCGGGGGCAGGTCCAAAGAAGCTTTCTTT

J gene: TRBJ2-5
V gene: TRBV4-2
D gene: TRBD2
clone size: NA
CDR3 protein: CASSPPWRAGGPGGTQYF
CDR3 DNA: TGTGCCAGCAGCCCCCCCTGGAGGGCGGGAGGGCCCGGGGGGACCCAGTACTTC

J gene: TRBJ2-7
V gene: TRBV11-1
D gene: TRBD2
clone size: NA
CDR3 protein: CASSIDLAGGIEQYF
CDR3 DNA: TGTGCCAGCAGCATCGATCTGGCGGGAGGAATTGAGCAGTACTTC

J gene: TRBJ1-1
V gene: TRBV7-9
D gene: NA
clone size: few
CDR3 protein: CASSRRTLNTEAFF
CDR3 DNA: TGTGCCAGCAGCAGACGGACACTGAACACTGAAGCTTTCTTT

J gene: TRBJ2-7
V gene: TRBV9
D gene: NA
clone size: NA
CDR3 protein: CASSVGPGADYEQYF
CDR3 DNA: TGTGCCAGCAGCGTAGGACCGGGGGCTGATTACGAGCAGTACTTC

J gene: TRBJ1-6
V gene: TRBV11-2
D gene: NA
clone size: few
CDR3 protein: CASSLETGKRTLHF
CDR3 DNA: TGTGCCAGCAGCTTAGAAACAGGGAAAAGGACCCTCCACTTT

J gene: TRBJ2-1
V gene: TRBV19
D gene: TRBD2
clone size: NA
CDR3 protein: CASSSNSGSSYNEQFF
CDR3 DNA: TGTGCCAGTAGTAGCAATAGCGGGAGCTCCTACAATGAGCAGTTCTTC

J gene: TRBJ2-1
V gene: TRBV28
D gene: NA
clone size: few
CDR3 protein: CASSFYESLNEQFF
CDR3 DNA: TGTGCCAGCAGTTTTTATGAATCCTTAAATGAGCAGTTCTTC

J gene: TRBJ2-5
V gene: TRBV19
D gene: TRBD2
clone size: NA
CDR3 protein: CATSPPGGRETQYF
CDR3 DNA: TGTGCCACCAGCCCCCCGGGAGGGCGCGAGACCCAGTACTTC

J gene: TRBJ1-2
V gene: TRBV28
D gene: NA
clone size: NA
CDR3 protein: CASSPSVRGPANYGYTF
CDR3 DNA: TGTGCCAGCAGCCCTAGCGTAAGAGGCCCGGCTAACTATGGCTACACCTTC

J gene: TRBJ2-7
V gene: TRBV4-3
D gene: NA
clone size: NA
CDR3 protein: CASSQARWRDEQYF
CDR3 DNA: TGCGCCAGCAGCCAAGCGCGGTGGAGAGACGAGCAGTACTTC

J gene: TRBJ2-2
V gene: TRBV19
D gene: NA
clone size: NA
CDR3 protein: CASKVGGHANTGELFF
CDR3 DNA: TGTGCCAGTAAAGTTGGCGGCCATGCGAACACCGGGGAGCTGTTTTTT

J gene: TRBJ2-2
V gene: TRBV6-2/TRBV6-3
D gene: NA
clone size: NA
CDR3 protein: CASSYRSGRSGELFF
CDR3 DNA: TGTGCCAGCAGTTATCGGTCAGGGCGGTCCGGGGAGCTGTTTTTT

J gene: TRBJ2-3
V gene: TRBV11-2
D gene: NA
clone size: NA
CDR3 protein: CASSLSLGLSTDTQYF
CDR3 DNA: TGTGCCAGCAGCTTATCCCTGGGTTTAAGCACAGATACGCAGTATTTT

J gene: TRBJ2-1
V gene: TRBV4-1
D gene: NA
clone size: NA
CDR3 protein: CASSRPSNEQFF
CDR3 DNA: TGCGCCAGCAGCCGGCCGAGCAATGAGCAGTTCTTC

J gene: TRBJ2-7
V gene: TRBV30
D gene: NA
clone size: NA
CDR3 protein: CAWSDGPISYEQYF
CDR3 DNA: TGTGCCTGGAGTGACGGGCCTATCTCCTACGAGCAGTACTTC

J gene: TRBJ2-3
V gene: TRBV28
D gene: NA
clone size: NA
CDR3 protein: CASSRSGVRDTDTQYF
CDR3 DNA: TGTGCCAGCAGTCGTTCAGGGGTCAGGGATACAGATACGCAGTATTTT

J gene: TRBJ2-7
V gene: TRBV18
D gene: NA
clone size: NA
CDR3 protein: CASSLLGASFYEQYF
CDR3 DNA: TGTGCCAGCTCACTCTTAGGGGCTTCTTTCTACGAGCAGTACTTC

J gene: TRBJ2-3
V gene: TRBV4-2
D gene: NA
clone size: NA
CDR3 protein: CASSHVSRVGADTQYF
CDR3 DNA: TGTGCCAGCAGCCACGTAAGCCGGGTGGGGGCAGATACGCAGTATTTT